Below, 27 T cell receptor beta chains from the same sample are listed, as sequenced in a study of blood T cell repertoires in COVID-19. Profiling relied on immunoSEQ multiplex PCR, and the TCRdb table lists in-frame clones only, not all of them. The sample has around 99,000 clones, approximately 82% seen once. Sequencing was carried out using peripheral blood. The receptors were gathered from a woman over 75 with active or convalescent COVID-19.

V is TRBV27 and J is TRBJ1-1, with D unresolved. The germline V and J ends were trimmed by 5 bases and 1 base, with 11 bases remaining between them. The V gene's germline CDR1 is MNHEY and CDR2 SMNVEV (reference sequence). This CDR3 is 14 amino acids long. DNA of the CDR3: TGTGCCAGCAGTCGCGAGACGGGGAACACTGAAGCTTTCTTT. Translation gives CASSRETGNTEAFF.

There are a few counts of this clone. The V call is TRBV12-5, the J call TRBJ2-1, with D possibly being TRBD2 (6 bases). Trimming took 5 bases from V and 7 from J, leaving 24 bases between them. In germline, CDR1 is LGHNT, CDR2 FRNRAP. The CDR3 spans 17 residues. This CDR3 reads CASGPHSRLASLNEQFF. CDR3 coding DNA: TGTGCTAGTGGTCCCCACAGCAGGCTAGCGTCTTTGAATGAGCAGTTCTTC.

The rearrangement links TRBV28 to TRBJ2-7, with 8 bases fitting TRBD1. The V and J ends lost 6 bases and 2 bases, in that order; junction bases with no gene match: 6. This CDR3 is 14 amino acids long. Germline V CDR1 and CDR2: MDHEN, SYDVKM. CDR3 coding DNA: TGTGCCAGCAGACCGGGACAGGCCACCTACGAGCAGTACTTC. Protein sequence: CASRPGQATYEQYF.

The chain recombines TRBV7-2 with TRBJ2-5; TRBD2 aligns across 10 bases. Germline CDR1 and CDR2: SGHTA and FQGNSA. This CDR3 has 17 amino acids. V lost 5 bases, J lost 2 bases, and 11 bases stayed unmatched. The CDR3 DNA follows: TGTGCCAGCAGCCCGATAGAAGTAGCGGGGGGACAAGAGACCCAGTACTTC. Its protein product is CASSPIEVAGGQETQYF.

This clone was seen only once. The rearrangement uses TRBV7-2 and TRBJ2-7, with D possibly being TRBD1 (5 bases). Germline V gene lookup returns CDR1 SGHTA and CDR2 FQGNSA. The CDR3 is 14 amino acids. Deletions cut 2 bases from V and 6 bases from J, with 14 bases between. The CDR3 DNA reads TGTGCCAGCAGCTTAATGTCCAGGGTCTCCGAGCAGTACTTC. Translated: CASSLMSRVSEQYF.

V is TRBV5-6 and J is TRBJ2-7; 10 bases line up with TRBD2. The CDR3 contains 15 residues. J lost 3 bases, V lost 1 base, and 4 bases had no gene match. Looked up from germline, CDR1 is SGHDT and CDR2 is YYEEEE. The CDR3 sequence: CASSLNPSGSYEQYF. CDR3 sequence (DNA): TGTGCCAGCAGCTTGAATCCTAGCGGGAGCTACGAGCAGTACTTC.

CDR3 coding DNA: TGTGCCAGTGTCTCCGACGCAGGAAGTACCGGGGAGCTGTTTTTT. Its protein is CASVSDAGSTGELFF. J is TRBJ2-2 and V is TRBV19; the D is unclear. Between the trimmed V and J ends, which lost 8 bases and 5 bases, there was a span of 18 bases. Germline V gives CDR1 LNHDA, CDR2 SQIVND (reference sequence). The CDR3 length is 15 residues.

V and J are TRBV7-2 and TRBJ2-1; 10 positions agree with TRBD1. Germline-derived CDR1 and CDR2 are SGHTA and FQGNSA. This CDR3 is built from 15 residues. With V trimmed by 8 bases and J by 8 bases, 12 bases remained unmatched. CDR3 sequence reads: CASHLPGQGYDEQFF. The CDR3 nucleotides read TGTGCCAGCCATTTACCGGGACAGGGGTATGATGAGCAGTTCTTC.

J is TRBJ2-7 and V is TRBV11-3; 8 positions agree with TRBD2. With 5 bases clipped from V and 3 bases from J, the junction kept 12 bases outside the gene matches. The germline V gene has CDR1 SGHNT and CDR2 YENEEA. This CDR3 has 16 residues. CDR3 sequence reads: CASSPKGGSGSYEQYF. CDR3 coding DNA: TGTGCCAGCAGCCCCAAGGGGGGGAGCGGGAGCTACGAGCAGTACTTC.

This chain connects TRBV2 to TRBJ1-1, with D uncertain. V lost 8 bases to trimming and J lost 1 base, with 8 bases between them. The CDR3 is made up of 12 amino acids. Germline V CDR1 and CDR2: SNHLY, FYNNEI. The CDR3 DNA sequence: TGTGCCAGCCAACGGAGGAACACTGAAGCTTTCTTT. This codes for CASQRRNTEAFF.

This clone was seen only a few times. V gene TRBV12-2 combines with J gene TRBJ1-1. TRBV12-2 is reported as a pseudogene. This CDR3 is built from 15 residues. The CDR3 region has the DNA TGTGCAAGTCGCTTAGTGCAGGGGAGGGACACTGAAGCTTTCTTT. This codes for CASRLVQGRDTEAFF.

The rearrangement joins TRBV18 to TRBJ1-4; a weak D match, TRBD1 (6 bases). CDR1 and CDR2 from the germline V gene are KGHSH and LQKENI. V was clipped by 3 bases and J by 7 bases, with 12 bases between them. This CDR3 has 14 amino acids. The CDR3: CASSPDRIGEKLFF. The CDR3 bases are TGTGCCAGCTCACCCGACAGGATCGGTGAAAAACTGTTTTTT. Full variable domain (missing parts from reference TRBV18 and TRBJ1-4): NAGVMQNPRHLVRRRGQEARLRCSPMKGHSHVYWYRQLPEEGLKFMVYLQKENIIDESGMPKERFSAEFPKEGPSILRIQQVVRGDSAAYFCASSPDRIGEKLFFGSGTQLSVL.

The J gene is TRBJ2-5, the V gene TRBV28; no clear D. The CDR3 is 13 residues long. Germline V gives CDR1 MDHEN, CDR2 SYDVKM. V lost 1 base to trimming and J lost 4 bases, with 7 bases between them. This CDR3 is CASSLLRGETQYF. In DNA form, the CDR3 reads TGTGCCAGCAGTTTATTACGAGGAGAGACCCAGTACTTC.

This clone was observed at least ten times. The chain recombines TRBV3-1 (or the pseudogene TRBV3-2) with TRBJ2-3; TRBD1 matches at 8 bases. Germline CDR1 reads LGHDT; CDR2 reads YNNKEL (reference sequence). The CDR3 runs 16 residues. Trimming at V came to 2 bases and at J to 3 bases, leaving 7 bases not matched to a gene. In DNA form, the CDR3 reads TGTGCCAGCAGCCAAATAGACAGGGGTTCGACAGATACGCAGTATTTT. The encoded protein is CASSQIDRGSTDTQYF.

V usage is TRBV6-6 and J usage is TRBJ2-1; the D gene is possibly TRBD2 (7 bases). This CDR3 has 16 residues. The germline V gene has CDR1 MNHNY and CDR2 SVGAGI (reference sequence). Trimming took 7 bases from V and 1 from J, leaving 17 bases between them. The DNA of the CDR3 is TGTGCCAGCAAAGAAGGGGGGGGGCCATCCTACAATGAGCAGTTCTTC. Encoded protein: CASKEGGGPSYNEQFF.

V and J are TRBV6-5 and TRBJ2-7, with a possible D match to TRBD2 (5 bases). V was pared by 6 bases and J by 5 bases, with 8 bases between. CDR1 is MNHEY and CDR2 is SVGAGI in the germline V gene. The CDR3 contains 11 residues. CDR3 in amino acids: CASRGVHEQYF. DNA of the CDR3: TGTGCCAGCAGGGGAGTACACGAGCAGTACTTC.

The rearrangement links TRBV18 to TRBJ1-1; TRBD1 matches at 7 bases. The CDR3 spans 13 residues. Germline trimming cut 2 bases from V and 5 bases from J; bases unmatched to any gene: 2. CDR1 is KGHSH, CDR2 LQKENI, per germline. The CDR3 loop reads CASSPDRETEAFF. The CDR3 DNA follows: TGTGCCAGCTCACCAGACAGGGAGACTGAAGCTTTCTTT.

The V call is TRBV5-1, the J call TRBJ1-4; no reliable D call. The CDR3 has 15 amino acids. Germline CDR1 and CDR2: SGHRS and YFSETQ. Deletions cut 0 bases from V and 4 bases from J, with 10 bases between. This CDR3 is CASSLAQTSNEKLFF. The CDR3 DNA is TGCGCCAGCAGCTTGGCCCAGACAAGTAATGAAAAACTGTTTTTT. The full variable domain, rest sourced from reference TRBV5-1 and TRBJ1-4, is KAGVTQTPRYLIKTRGQQVTLSCSPISGHRSVSWYQQTPGQGLQFLFEYFSETQRNKGNFPGRFSGRQFSNSRSEMNVSTLELGDSALYLCASSLAQTSNEKLFFGSGTQLSVL.

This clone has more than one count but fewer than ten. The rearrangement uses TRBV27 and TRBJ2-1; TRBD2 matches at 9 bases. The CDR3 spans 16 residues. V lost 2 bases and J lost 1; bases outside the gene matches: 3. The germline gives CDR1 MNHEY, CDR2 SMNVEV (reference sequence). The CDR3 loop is CASSLTTSGSYNEQFF. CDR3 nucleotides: TGTGCCAGCAGTTTAACGACTAGCGGATCCTACAATGAGCAGTTCTTC.

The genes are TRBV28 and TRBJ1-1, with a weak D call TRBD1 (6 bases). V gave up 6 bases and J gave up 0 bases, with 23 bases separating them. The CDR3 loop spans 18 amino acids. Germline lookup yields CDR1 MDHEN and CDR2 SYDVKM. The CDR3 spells CASSRIKDSATMNTEAFF. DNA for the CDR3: TGTGCCAGCAGCCGAATCAAGGACAGCGCCACAATGAACACTGAAGCTTTCTTT.

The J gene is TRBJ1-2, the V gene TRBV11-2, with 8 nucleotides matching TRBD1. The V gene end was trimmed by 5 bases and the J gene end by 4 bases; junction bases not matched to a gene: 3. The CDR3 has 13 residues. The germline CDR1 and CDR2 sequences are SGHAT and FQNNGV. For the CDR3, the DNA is TGTGCCAGCAGCATCGGGACAGGCTATGGCTACACCTTC. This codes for CASSIGTGYGYTF. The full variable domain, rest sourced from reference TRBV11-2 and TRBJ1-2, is EAGVAQSPRYKIIEKRQSVAFWCNPISGHATLYWYQQILGQGPKLLIQFQNNGVVDDSQLPKDRFSAERLKGVDSTLKIQPAKLEDSAVYLCASSIGTGYGYTFGSGTRLTVV.

In DNA, the CDR3 is TGTGCCTCCGACGGGTCAATGAGTGAGACCCAGTACTTC. This gives the protein CASDGSMSETQYF. The V call is TRBV6-5, the J call TRBJ2-5; D gene unclear. This CDR3 comprises 13 residues. Per germline, CDR1 MNHEY and CDR2 SVGAGI. The V gene lost 11 bases and the J gene lost 5 bases, with 18 bases spanning the gap.

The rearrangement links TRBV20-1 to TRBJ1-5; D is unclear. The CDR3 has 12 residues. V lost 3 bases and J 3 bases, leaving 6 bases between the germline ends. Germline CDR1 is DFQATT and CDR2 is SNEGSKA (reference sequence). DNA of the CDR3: TGCAGTGCTAGTCACACCAATCAGCCCCAGCATTTT. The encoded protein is CSASHTNQPQHF.

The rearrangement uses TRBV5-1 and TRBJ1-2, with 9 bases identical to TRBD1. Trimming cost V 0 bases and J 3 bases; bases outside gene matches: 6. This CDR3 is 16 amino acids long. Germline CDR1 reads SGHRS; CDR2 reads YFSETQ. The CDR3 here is CASSLDGTGRDYGYTF. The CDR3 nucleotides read TGCGCCAGCAGCTTGGACGGGACAGGGCGGGACTATGGCTACACCTTC.

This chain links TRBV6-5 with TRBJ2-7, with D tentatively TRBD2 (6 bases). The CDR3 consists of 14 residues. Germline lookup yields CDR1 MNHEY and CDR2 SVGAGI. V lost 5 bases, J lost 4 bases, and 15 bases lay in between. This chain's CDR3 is CASSRGSPLYEQYF. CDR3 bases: TGTGCCAGCAGTCGGGGGTCTCCTTTGTACGAGCAGTACTTC.

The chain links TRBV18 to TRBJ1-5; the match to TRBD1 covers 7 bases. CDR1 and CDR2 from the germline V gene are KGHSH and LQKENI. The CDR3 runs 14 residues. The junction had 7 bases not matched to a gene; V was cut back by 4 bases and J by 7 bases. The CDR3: CASSLTGIYQPQHF. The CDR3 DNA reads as TGTGCCAGCTCACTGACAGGGATTTACCAGCCCCAGCATTTT.

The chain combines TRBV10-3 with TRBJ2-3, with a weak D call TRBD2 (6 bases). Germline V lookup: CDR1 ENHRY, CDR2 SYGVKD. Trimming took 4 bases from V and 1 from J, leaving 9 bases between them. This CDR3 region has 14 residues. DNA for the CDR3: TGTGCCATCAGTGGGTCTAGCGGCACAGATACGCAGTATTTT. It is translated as CAISGSSGTDTQYF.